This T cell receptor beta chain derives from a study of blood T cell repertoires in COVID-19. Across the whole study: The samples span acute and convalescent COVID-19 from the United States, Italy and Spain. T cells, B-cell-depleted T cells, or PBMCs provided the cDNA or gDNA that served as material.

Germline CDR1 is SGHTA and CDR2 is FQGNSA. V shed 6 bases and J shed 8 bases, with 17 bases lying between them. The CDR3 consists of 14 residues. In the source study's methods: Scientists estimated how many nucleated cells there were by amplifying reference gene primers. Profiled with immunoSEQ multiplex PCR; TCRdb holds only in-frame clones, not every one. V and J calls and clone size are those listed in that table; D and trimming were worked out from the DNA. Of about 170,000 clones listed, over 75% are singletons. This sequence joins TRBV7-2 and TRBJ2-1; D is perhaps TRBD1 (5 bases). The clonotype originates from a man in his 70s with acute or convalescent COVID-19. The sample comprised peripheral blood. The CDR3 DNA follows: TGTGCCAGCAGTACTACTCAGGGTTCCGATGAGCAGTTCTTC. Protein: CASSTTQGSDEQFF.